The rows below give T cell receptor beta chains drawn from one sample of a study of CD8 T cells in Susac syndrome. TCRdb re-called the immunoSEQ multiplex PCR reads through MiXCR, storing one row per CDR3 protein. The sample includes about 71,000 distinct CDR3 sequences, over 95% seen only once; the top ten take 0.09% to 0.13%. What was sequenced was CD4+ T cells from PBMCs. The source of these receptors is a human donor with multiple sclerosis. Each CDR3 is given with its conserved first and last residue. Fields, in order: D gene, J gene, V gene, CDR3 protein. The D gene is left open where the match is weak.

>.|TRBJ2-3|TRBV6-1
CASSEISPGADTQYF
>.|TRBJ1-5|TRBV12-3/TRBV12-4
CASSLMVSNQPQHF
>TRBD2|TRBJ2-7|TRBV29-1
CSVQGLAGEVQYF
>.|TRBJ2-1|TRBV6-2/TRBV6-3
CASSYPRRVSEQFF
>.|TRBJ2-5|TRBV5-5
CASSDYGGIQETQYF
>.|TRBJ2-7|TRBV7-2
CASSLEGGASEQYF
>.|TRBJ2-6|TRBV6-5
CASSYSPYKGSGANVLTF
>.|TRBJ2-2|TRBV20-1
CSASLNRAGELFF
>.|TRBJ1-5|TRBV19
CASSISSNQPQHF
>TRBD1|TRBJ2-3|TRBV29-1
CSVNRGIDTQYF
>.|TRBJ2-3|TRBV7-2
CASSRQSLDTQYF
>.|TRBJ2-5|TRBV6-5
CASSQTPETQYF
>.|TRBJ2-3|TRBV3-1
CASSQDYSNTQYF
>TRBD1|TRBJ1-1|TRBV12-3/TRBV12-4
CASSRTGVEAFF
>TRBD2|TRBJ2-3|TRBV24-1
CATSDPTSGGVDTQYF
>.|TRBJ2-5|TRBV18
CASSPERGVGGQYF